A single sample gave rise to the 20 T cell receptor beta chains below, sequenced in a study of T cell responses to AZD1222 COVID-19 vaccine. Data came from immunoSEQ multiplex PCR; TCRdb stores just in-frame clones and leaves some out. The table records over 100,000 clones, approximately 88% of them present only once. The source was peripheral blood, collected on day 0 of AZD1222 vaccination. Receptors were obtained from an adult in good health.

This sequence joins TRBV3-1 (or the pseudogene TRBV3-2) and TRBJ1-2; unclear D gene. Trimming took off 3 bases at V and 8 bases at J, with 10 bases between the two ends. The V gene's germline CDR1 is LGHDT and CDR2 YNNKEL (reference sequence). The CDR3 loop spans 12 amino acids. The CDR3: CASSHGRLGYTF. CDR3 DNA: TGTGCCAGCAGCCACGGCAGATTGGGCTACACCTTC.

The J gene is TRBJ1-5, the V gene TRBV28, with 8 nucleotides matching TRBD1. CDR1 MDHEN and CDR2 SYDVKM come from the germline V gene. With V trimmed by 2 bases and J by 2 bases, 14 bases remained unmatched. The CDR3 is made up of 19 amino acids. The CDR3 loop reads CASSLPWTGRGKGNQPQHF. The CDR3 nucleotides are TGTGCCAGCAGTTTACCCTGGACAGGGAGGGGTAAGGGCAATCAGCCCCAGCATTTT.

The CDR3 loop is CASGGRGAEAFF. The CDR3 DNA reads TGTGCCAGCGGGGGACGGGGCGCTGAAGCTTTCTTT. The chain recombines TRBV13 with TRBJ1-1; TRBD1 might be the D (5 bases). The V gene lost 8 bases and the J gene lost 6 bases, with 13 bases spanning the gap. Germline CDR1 reads PRHDT; CDR2 reads FYEKMQ (reference sequence). This CDR3 is 12 amino acids long.

This chain uses TRBV7-8 with TRBJ2-3; D is unclear. Germline CDR1 SGHVS, CDR2 FQNEAQ. The ends were cut back, 6 bases at V and 7 bases at J, with 14 bases in the middle. There are 13 residues in the CDR3. DNA of the CDR3: TGTGCCAGCAGTTATGATGGAGAAAATACGCAGTATTTT. It yields the protein CASSYDGENTQYF.

This chain connects TRBV28 to TRBJ1-2; tentative D call: TRBD1 (5 bases). The V and J ends lost 8 bases and 2 bases respectively, with 18 bases between them. The CDR3 is 15 amino acids. In germline, CDR1 is MDHEN, CDR2 SYDVKM. The DNA for the CDR3 is TGTGCCAGCCTATCCCGGACATCCCCAAACTATGGCTACACCTTC. Translated: CASLSRTSPNYGYTF.

The chain links TRBV6-5 to TRBJ2-7; 9 bases agree with TRBD1. The length of the CDR3 is 15 residues. V shed 5 bases, J shed 2 bases, and the junction held 7 bases outside the gene matches. CDR1 and CDR2 (germline): MNHEY, SVGAGI. The CDR3 here is CASSPPGQGPYEQYF. CDR3 sequence (DNA): TGTGCCAGCAGTCCCCCGGGACAGGGTCCCTACGAGCAGTACTTC.

Sample share makes this clone medium-sized. The chain links TRBV14 to TRBJ1-2; a weak D match, TRBD1 (6 bases). Germline lookup yields CDR1 SGHDN and CDR2 FVKESK. The V end lost 6 bases, the J end lost 4 bases, and 15 bases lay between the germline ends. This CDR3 contains 14 residues. In DNA, the CDR3 is TGTGCCAGCAGTCAGGGGCAGCCATTCTATGGCTACACCTTC. This codes for CASSQGQPFYGYTF.

This chain links TRBV6-2 or TRBV6-3 with TRBJ1-5; D unresolved. Trimming took 0 bases from V and 0 from J, leaving 24 bases between them. Germline V gene data show CDR1 as MNHEY and CDR2 as SVGEGT. This CDR3 is 21 amino acids long. DNA for the CDR3: TGTGCCAGCAGTTACTCCTTGAGGAACAGTGATCACCGAAGTAGCAATCAGCCCCAGCATTTT. The encoded protein is CASSYSLRNSDHRSSNQPQHF.

The chain couples TRBV7-2 to TRBJ1-2; no definite D call. V lost 6 bases, J lost 7 bases, and 18 bases lay in between. The CDR3 runs 14 residues. CDR1 is SGHTA, CDR2 FQGNSA, per germline. Here the CDR3 reads CASSTYNRIGGYTF. The CDR3 nucleotides read TGTGCCAGCAGTACCTACAACCGGATCGGTGGCTACACCTTC.

The CDR3 spells CASSSIGTYIYNEQFF. The CDR3 DNA is TGTGCCAGCTCCTCCATAGGGACTTATATATACAATGAGCAGTTCTTC. This chain links TRBV18 with TRBJ2-1, with a possible D match to TRBD2 (6 bases). Germline V gene lookup returns CDR1 KGHSH and CDR2 LQKENI. Trimming shortened V by 6 bases and J by 4 bases, and 19 bases separated the two germline ends. The CDR3 sequence is 16 residues long.

The chain has TRBV12-3 or TRBV12-4 and TRBJ1-5, with unresolved D. V lost 7 bases, J lost 5 bases, and 6 bases lay in between. This CDR3 region has 11 residues. CDR3 DNA sequence: TGTGCCAGCACTAGAGATCAGCCCCAGCATTTT. Protein sequence: CASTRDQPQHF.

The chain employs TRBV19 and TRBJ1-2; D gene uncertain. This CDR3 region has 12 residues. Germline values: CDR1 LNHDA, CDR2 SQIVND (reference sequence). The ends were cut back, 5 bases at V and 2 bases at J, with 6 bases in the middle. CDR3 residues: CASSRANYGYTF. The CDR3 coding sequence is TGTGCCAGTAGTCGGGCCAACTATGGCTACACCTTC.

The V call is TRBV5-4, the J call TRBJ1-1, with D possibly matching TRBD1 (5 bases). V dropped 4 bases and J dropped 3 bases, with 13 bases sitting between them. CDR1 is SGHNT and CDR2 is YYREEE in the germline V gene (reference sequence). The length of the CDR3 is 14 residues. CDR3 loop: CASSTNRRYTEAFF. The CDR3 bases are TGTGCCAGCAGCACAAACAGGAGATACACTGAAGCTTTCTTT. Using reference TRBV5-4 and TRBJ1-1 for the parts outside the CDR3, the full variable domain is ETGVTQSPTHLIKTRGQQVTLRCSSQSGHNTVSWYQQALGQGPQFIFQYYREEENGRGNFPPRFSGLQFPNYSSELNVNALELDDSALYLCASSTNRRYTEAFFGQGTRLTVV.

This clone was detected once. V gene TRBV5-1 combines with J gene TRBJ2-3; D not resolved. Trimming cost V 4 bases and J 4 bases, with 7 bases left between them. This CDR3 contains 12 residues. Per germline, CDR1 SGHRS and CDR2 YFSETQ. The CDR3 protein is CASSGDSDTQYF. The CDR3 DNA sequence: TGCGCCAGCAGCGGAGACTCAGATACGCAGTATTTT.

The chain links TRBV6-5 to TRBJ1-4; D remains unclear. Trimming pared 9 bases from V and 4 bases from J, leaving 12 bases between. The CDR3 is made up of 13 amino acids. Germline V gene sequence: CDR1 MNHEY, CDR2 SVGAGI. CDR3 amino acids: CASSERRNEKLFF. In DNA, the CDR3 is TGTGCCAGTTCCGAGAGACGTAATGAAAAACTGTTTTTT.

The CDR3, as DNA: TGTGCCAGCAGCTTGAGGTTGGGGTCGTACACCGGGGAGCTGTTTTTT. Translation gives CASSLRLGSYTGELFF. The chain carries TRBV5-6 and TRBJ2-2; unclear D gene. The ends were cut back, 1 base at V and 3 bases at J, with 13 bases in the middle. CDR1 and CDR2 from the germline V gene are SGHDT and YYEEEE. CDR3 length: 16 amino acids.

This clone appeared a few times. CDR3: CASSEVDRWRDEQFF. In nucleotides, the CDR3 is TGCGCCAGCAGTGAGGTAGACAGGTGGAGGGATGAGCAGTTCTTC. The chain employs TRBV10-2 and TRBJ2-1; D may match TRBD1 or TRBD2 (6 bases each). V was clipped by 2 bases and J by 8 bases, with 16 bases between them. The germline V gene has CDR1 WSHSY and CDR2 SAAADI. The CDR3 contains 15 residues.

The CDR3, as DNA: TGTGCCAGCAGCCAAACCACTGGACTAGCGGGGCCACAAGAGACCCAGTACTTC. It codes for CASSQTTGLAGPQETQYF. The chain employs TRBV3-1 (or the pseudogene TRBV3-2) and TRBJ2-5; 12 bases match TRBD2. V was clipped by 2 bases and J by 2 bases; unmatched bases: 9. This CDR3 contains 18 residues. CDR1 LGHDT and CDR2 YNNKEL come from the germline V gene (reference sequence).

J is TRBJ2-1 and V is TRBV11-3, with TRBD2 matching 8 bases. The CDR3 length is 15 residues. Germline V lookup: CDR1 SGHNT, CDR2 YENEEA. The V gene end was trimmed by 4 bases and the J gene end by 6 bases; junction bases not matched to a gene: 8. The CDR3 region is CASSSPGSGGNEQFF. CDR3 bases: TGTGCCAGCAGCTCCCCGGGGAGCGGGGGCAATGAGCAGTTCTTC.

A remark on this clone: The same CDR3 can be traced to other DNA sequences in this sample. The rearrangement joins TRBV27 to TRBJ2-7; 10 bases line up with TRBD1. Germline assignment: CDR1 MNHEY and CDR2 SMNVEV (reference sequence). Losses at the gene ends were 0 bases for V and 3 bases for J; bases not matched to a gene: 2. This CDR3 contains 15 residues. The CDR3 is CASSLSGQGIYEQYF. DNA for the CDR3: TGTGCCAGCAGTTTATCGGGACAGGGGATCTACGAGCAGTACTTC.